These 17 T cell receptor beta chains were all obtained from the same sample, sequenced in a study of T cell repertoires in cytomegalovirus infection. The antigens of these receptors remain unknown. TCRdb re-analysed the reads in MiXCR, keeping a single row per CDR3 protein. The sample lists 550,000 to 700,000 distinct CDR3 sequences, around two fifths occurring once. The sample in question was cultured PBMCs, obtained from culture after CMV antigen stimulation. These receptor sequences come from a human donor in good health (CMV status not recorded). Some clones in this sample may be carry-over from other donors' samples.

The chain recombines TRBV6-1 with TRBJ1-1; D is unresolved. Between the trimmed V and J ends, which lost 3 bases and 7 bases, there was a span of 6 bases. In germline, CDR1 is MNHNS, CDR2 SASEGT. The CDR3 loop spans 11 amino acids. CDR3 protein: CASSEWDEAFF. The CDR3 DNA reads TGTGCCAGCAGTGAGTGGGATGAAGCTTTCTTT.

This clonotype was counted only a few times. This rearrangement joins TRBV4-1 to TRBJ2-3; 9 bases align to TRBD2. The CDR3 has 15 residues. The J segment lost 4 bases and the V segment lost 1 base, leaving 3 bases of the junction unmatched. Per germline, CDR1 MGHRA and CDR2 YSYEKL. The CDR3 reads CASSQVWTSADTQYF. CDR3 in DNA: TGCGCCAGCAGCCAAGTGTGGACTAGCGCAGATACGCAGTATTTT.

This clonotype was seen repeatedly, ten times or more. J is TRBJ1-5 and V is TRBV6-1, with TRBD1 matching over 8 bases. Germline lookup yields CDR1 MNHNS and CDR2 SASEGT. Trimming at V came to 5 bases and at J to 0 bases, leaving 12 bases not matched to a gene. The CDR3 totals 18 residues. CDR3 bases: TGTGCCAGCAGTCCCCGGGACAGGTCGCTTCATAGCAATCAGCCCCAGCATTTT. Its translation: CASSPRDRSLHSNQPQHF.

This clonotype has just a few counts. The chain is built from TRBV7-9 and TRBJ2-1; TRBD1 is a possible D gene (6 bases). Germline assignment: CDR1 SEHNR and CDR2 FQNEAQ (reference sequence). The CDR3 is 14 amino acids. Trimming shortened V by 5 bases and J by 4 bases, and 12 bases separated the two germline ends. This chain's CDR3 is CASSPIGGYNEQFF. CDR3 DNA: TGTGCCAGCAGCCCTATAGGGGGATACAATGAGCAGTTCTTC.

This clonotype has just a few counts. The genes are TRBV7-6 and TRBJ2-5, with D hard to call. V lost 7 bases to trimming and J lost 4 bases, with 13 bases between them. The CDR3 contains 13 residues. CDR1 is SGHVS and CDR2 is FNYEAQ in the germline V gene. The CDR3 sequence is CASKDHSRETQYF. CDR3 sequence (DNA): TGTGCCAGCAAGGATCACAGTAGAGAGACCCAGTACTTC.

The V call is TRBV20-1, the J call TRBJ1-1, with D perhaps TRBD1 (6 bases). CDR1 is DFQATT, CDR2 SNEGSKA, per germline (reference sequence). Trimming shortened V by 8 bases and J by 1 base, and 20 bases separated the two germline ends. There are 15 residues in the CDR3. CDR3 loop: CSPLDRTKGNTEAFF. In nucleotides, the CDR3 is TGCAGTCCCTTAGACAGGACAAAGGGGAACACTGAAGCTTTCTTT.

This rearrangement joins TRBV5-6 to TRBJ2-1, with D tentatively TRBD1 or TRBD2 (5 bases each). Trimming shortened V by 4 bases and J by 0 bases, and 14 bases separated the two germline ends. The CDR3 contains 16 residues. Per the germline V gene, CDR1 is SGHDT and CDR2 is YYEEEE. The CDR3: CASSPLPGRSYNEQFF. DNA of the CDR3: TGTGCCAGCAGCCCCCTCCCGGGACGCTCCTACAATGAGCAGTTCTTC.

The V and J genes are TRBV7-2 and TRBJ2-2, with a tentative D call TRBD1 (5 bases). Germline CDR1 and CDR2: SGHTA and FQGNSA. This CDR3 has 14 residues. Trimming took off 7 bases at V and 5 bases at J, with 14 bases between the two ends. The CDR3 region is CASKGMGLTGELFF. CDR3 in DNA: TGTGCCAGCAAAGGGATGGGGCTAACCGGGGAGCTGTTTTTT.

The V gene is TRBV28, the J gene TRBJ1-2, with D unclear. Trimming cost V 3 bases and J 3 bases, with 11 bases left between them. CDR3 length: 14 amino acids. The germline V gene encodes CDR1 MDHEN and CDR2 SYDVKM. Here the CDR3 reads CASSFQRNYYGYTF. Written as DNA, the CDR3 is TGTGCCAGCAGTTTCCAGAGGAACTACTATGGCTACACCTTC.

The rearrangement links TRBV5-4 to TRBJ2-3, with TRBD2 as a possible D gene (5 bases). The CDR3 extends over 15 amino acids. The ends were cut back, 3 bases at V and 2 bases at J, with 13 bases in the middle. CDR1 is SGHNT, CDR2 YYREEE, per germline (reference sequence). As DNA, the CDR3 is TGTGCCAGCAGCTCACAAAAGCGGTACACAGATACGCAGTATTTT. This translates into CASSSQKRYTDTQYF.

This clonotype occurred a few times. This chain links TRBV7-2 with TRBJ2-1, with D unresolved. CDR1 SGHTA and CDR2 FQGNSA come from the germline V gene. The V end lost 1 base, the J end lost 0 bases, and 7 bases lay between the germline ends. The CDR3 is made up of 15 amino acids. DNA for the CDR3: TGTGCCAGCAGCTTAGACAGATTCTCCTACAATGAGCAGTTCTTC. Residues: CASSLDRFSYNEQFF. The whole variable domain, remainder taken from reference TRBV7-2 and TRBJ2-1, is GAGVSQSPSNKVTEKGKDVELRCDPISGHTALYWYRQSLGQGLEFLIYFQGNSAPDKSGLPSDRFSAERTGGSVSTLTIQRTQQEDSAVYLCASSLDRFSYNEQFFGPGTRLTVL.

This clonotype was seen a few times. The CDR3 spells CASSISANSYEQYF. The CDR3 nucleotides read TGTGCCAGCAGCATTAGCGCGAACTCCTACGAGCAGTACTTC. The rearrangement uses TRBV7-2 and TRBJ2-7, with D tentatively TRBD2 (5 bases). Per germline, CDR1 SGHTA and CDR2 FQGNSA. Trimming stripped 5 bases from V and 0 bases from J, with 11 bases between. This CDR3 region has 14 residues.

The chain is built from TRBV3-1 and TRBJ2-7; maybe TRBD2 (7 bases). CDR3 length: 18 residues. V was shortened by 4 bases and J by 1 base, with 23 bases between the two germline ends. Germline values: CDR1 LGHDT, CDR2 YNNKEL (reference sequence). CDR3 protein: CASSLSARGGSWSYEQYF. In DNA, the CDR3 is TGTGCCAGCAGCCTCTCTGCGAGGGGGGGGAGTTGGTCCTACGAGCAGTACTTC.

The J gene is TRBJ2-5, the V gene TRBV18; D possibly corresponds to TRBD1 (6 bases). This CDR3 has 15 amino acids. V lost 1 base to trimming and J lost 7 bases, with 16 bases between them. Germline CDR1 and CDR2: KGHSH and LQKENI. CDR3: CASSPRTRGHGTQYF. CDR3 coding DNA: TGTGCCAGCTCACCACGTACCCGGGGACACGGGACCCAGTACTTC.

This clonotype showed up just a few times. CDR3 loop: CASSLEGGALLTQYF. The CDR3 coding sequence is TGTGCCAGCAGCTTAGAGGGGGGAGCGCTACTTACGCAGTATTTT. This chain connects TRBV7-2 to TRBJ2-3, with D tentatively TRBD1 or TRBD2 (6 bases each). Between the trimmed V and J ends, which lost 1 base and 8 bases, there was a span of 16 bases. The V gene's germline CDR1 is SGHTA and CDR2 FQGNSA. The CDR3 extends over 15 amino acids.

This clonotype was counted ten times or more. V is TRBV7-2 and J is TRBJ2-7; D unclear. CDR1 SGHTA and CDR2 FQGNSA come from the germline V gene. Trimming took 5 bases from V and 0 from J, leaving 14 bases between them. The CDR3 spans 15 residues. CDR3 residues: CASSPRTAPSYEQYF. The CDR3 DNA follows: TGTGCCAGCAGCCCACGCACGGCTCCCTCCTACGAGCAGTACTTC.

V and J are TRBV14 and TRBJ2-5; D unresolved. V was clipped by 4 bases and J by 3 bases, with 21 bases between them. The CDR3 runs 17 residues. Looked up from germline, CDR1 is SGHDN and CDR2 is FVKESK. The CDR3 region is CASSREQTRRPKETQYF. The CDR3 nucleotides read TGTGCCAGCAGCCGGGAACAGACAAGGCGGCCTAAAGAGACCCAGTACTTC. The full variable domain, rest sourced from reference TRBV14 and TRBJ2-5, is EAGVTQFPSHSVIEKGQTVTLRCDPISGHDNLYWYRRVMGKEIKFLLHFVKESKQDESGMPNNRFLAERTGGTYSTLKVQPAELEDSGVYFCASSREQTRRPKETQYFGPGTRLLVL.